This T cell receptor (beta chain) came from a study of blood T cells in healthy people across ages. With respect to this clonotype: The antigen is undetermined. The junction and the germline gene differ at one end; a read error may be behind it.

Each donor's blood draw was 7.5 to 10 milliliters of peripheral blood. CDR1 and CDR2 from the germline V gene are MNHNS and SASEGT. The CDR3 is made up of 15 amino acids. A J-beta primer mix and a sample-barcoded 5' primer were used in a second PCR of about 6 to 12 cycles. TCRdb itself ran the 5' RACE reads through MiXCR, one entry per CDR3 protein. The data show about 640,000 distinct CDR3 sequences, 45% to 65% seen once. Study conclusions and caveats: What prevented conclusive comparison of naive and antigen-experienced cells was that PBMCs were unsorted. Aged donors had fewer naive CD4+ cells and lower diversity than long-lived donors.

V gene TRBV6-1 combines with J gene TRBJ2-1; 10 bases are shared with TRBD2. The TCR originated in a man aged 60 to 69 in good health. Sequencing used blood. CDR3 in amino acids: CASRPTSGALNEQLF. The CDR3 DNA is TGTGCCAGCAGACCCACTAGCGGGGCGTTAAATGAGCAGTTATTC.